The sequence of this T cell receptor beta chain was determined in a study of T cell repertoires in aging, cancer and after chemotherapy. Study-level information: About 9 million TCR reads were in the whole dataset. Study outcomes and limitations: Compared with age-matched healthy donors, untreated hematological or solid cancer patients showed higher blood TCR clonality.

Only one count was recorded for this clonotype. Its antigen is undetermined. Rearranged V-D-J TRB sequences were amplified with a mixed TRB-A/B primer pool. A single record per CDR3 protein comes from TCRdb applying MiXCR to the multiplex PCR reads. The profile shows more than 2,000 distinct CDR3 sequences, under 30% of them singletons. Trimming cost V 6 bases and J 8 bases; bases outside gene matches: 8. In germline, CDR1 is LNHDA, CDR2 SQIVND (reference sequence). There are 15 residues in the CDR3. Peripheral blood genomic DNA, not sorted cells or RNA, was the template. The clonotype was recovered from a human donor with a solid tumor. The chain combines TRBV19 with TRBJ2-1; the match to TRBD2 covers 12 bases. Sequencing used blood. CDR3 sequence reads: CASSLTSGSRDEQFF. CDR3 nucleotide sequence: TGTGCCAGTAGCCTGACTAGCGGGAGTCGAGATGAGCAGTTCTTC.